Shown below are 20 T cell receptor delta chains from a single sample sequenced in a study of delta chains in infants with herpesvirus infections. TCR cDNA was made from PBMC RNA with gamma- and delta-chain-specific primers. TCRdb re-called the RT-PCR reads with CATT. The sample lists roughly 800 delta-chain clones; roughly 16% were seen once. The source was peripheral blood, collected at time point 1 of longitudinal follow-up. These receptors were obtained from a human donor who was a Ugandan infant, either HIV-exposed or HIV-unexposed (not recorded which).

By share of the sample, this clone is large. The CDR3 loop is CALGELFNLRGGDPTDKLIF. DNA for the CDR3: TGTGCTCTTGGGGAACTGTTTAACCTACGCGGGGGCGACCCTACCGATAAACTCATCTTT. This chain uses TRDV1 with TRDJ1; D may be TRDD2 or TRDD3 (5 bases each). Germline lookup yields CDR1 TSWWSYY and CDR2 QGS. V lost 0 bases to trimming and J lost 2 bases, with 25 bases between them. This CDR3 comprises 20 residues.

This clone was picked up a small number of times. A far larger clone is a single base away, which makes a read error likely. This rearrangement joins TRDV1 to TRDJ3; 7 nucleotides agree with TRDD2. The CDR3 loop spans 21 amino acids. The germline V gene encodes CDR1 TSWWSYY and CDR2 QGS. CDR3 in amino acids: CALGEQARGRTPSWDTGQMFF. The CDR3 DNA sequence: TGTGCTCTTGGGGAACAAGCAAGAGGGAGGACCCCTTCCTGGGACACCGGACAGATGTTTTTC.

In its sample, this clone was seen a few times. A much bigger clone sits one base away, suggesting this may be a read error. Other nucleotide sequences in the sample specify the same CDR3. The chain has TRDV1 and TRDJ1; 9 bases fit TRDD3. CDR1 and CDR2 (germline): TSWWSYY, QGS. V gave up 3 bases and J gave up 0 bases; unmatched junction bases: 23. This CDR3 contains 22 residues. CDR3 protein: CALGELTLTKRTGGPYTDKLIF. The CDR3 DNA sequence: TGTGCTCTTGGGGAGCTTACCCTTACTAAGCGTACTGGGGGACCGTACACCGATAAACTCATCTTT.

This clone was counted a few times. This sequence is one base from a far larger clone and is likely a read error. The V and J genes are TRDV1 and TRDJ1; tentatively, D is TRDD3 (5 bases). Per germline, CDR1 TSWWSYY and CDR2 QGS. There are 20 residues in the CDR3. The V end lost 5 bases, the J end lost 0 bases, and 28 bases lay between the germline ends. In DNA form, the CDR3 reads TGTGCTCTTGGGAAAATCCCACGAGTCGGGCTGGGCATTTACACCGATAAACTCATCTTT. It encodes CALGKIPRVGLGIYTDKLIF.

In its sample, this clone is medium-sized (0.01 to 0.1%). The chain joins TRDV2 to TRDJ3; TRDD3 matches 8 bases. There are 17 residues in the CDR3. Trimming at V came to 7 bases and at J to 0 bases, leaving 7 bases not matched to a gene. Germline assignment: CDR1 GEAIGNYY and CDR2 EKD. The CDR3 spells CACDWGGSSWDTRQMFF. CDR3 DNA sequence: TGTGCCTGCGACTGGGGGGGAAGCTCCTGGGACACCCGACAGATGTTTTTC.

As regards this clone: A far larger clone is one nucleotide away, so this likely arose from a read error. J is TRDJ1 and V is TRDV1; possible D gene TRDD3, 5 bases. Germline matching of the DNA provided the J gene here, since TCRdb leaves it blank. This CDR3 contains 14 residues. Germline loops: CDR1 TSWWSYY, CDR2 QGS. The V end lost 2 bases, the J end lost 8 bases, and 15 bases lay between the germline ends. DNA of the CDR3: TGTGCTCTTGGGGAAATAATTGGGGTCGAAAAACTCATCTTT. Its protein product is CALGEIIGVEKLIF.

As concerns this clone: A much more abundant neighbour one base away suggests this may be a read error. The chain has TRDV1 and TRDJ3; 10 nucleotides line up with TRDD3. J was trimmed by 2 bases and V by 0 bases; bases with no gene match: 16. The CDR3 extends over 23 amino acids. The germline V gene encodes CDR1 TSWWSYY and CDR2 QGS. CDR3 DNA: TGTGCTCTTGGGGAACTAGCGCCTGCACTGGGGGATGCGATGCCCTGGGACACCCGACAGATGTTTTTC. This gives the protein CALGELAPALGDAMPWDTRQMFF.

The sample holds a few counts of this clone. This probably arose from a read error, given a far larger clone one base away. The identical CDR3 is also encoded by other nucleotide sequences in the sample. The chain recombines TRDV1 with TRDJ2; D is possibly TRDD3 (6 bases). Between the trimmed V and J ends, which lost 5 bases and 4 bases, there was a span of 17 bases. The CDR3 consists of 16 residues. Per the germline V gene, CDR1 is TSWWSYY and CDR2 is QGS. The CDR3: CALGIGGDGATAQLFF. The CDR3 DNA sequence: TGTGCTCTTGGGATAGGGGGGGACGGGGCGACAGCACAACTCTTCTTT.

A few counts support this clone. With a much larger clone just one base away, this may be a read error. The CDR3 DNA is TGTGCTCTTGGGGATCCTCGTTTCCTTCTGGGGGATGACCCCCTACGCACCCATAAACTCATCTTT. Its translation is CALGDPRFLLGDDPLRTHKLIF. The chain links TRDV1 to TRDJ1, with 9 bases that match TRDD3. There are 22 residues in the CDR3. The germline gives CDR1 TSWWSYY, CDR2 QGS.

Notes on this clone: This probably arose from a read error, given a far larger clone one base away. Other DNA sequences within the sample encode an identical CDR3. The chain employs TRDV1 and TRDJ1; D is ambiguous. The CDR3 runs 17 residues. CDR1 and CDR2 (germline): TSWWSYY, QGS. The V end was cut by 4 bases, the J end by 5 bases, with 23 bases between. CDR3 in amino acids: CALGVSPPKHPSDKLIF. CDR3 nucleotides: TGTGCTCTTGGGGTCTCGCCTCCAAAGCACCCGTCGGATAAACTCATCTTT.

This rearrangement joins TRDV2 to TRDJ1; D remains unclear. Here the J gene came from matching the DNA to germline, since TCRdb omits it. Germline V gives CDR1 GEAIGNYY, CDR2 EKD. Trimming took off 3 bases at V and 0 bases at J, with 19 bases between the two ends. The CDR3 has 17 residues. Written as DNA, the CDR3 is TGTGCCTGTGACGGATTAAAACCAAGGCCGTACACCGATAAACTCATCTTT. This codes for CACDGLKPRPYTDKLIF.

This clone was seen only once. This likely came from a read error, as a far larger clone is one base away. This chain uses TRDV2 with TRDJ3; 11 nucleotides agree with TRDD3. TCRdb records no J gene; here it was assigned by comparing the DNA to germline. Germline V CDR1 and CDR2: GEAIGNYY, EKD. With 3 bases clipped from V and 0 bases from J, the junction kept 12 bases outside the gene matches. CDR3 length: 21 residues. The CDR3 nucleotides are TGTGCCTGTGACGCCGGGTGGGGGATACGCGACCCCTCCTGGGACACCCGACAGATGTTTTTC. It encodes CACDAGWGIRDPSWDTRQMFF.

By proportion, this clone is large. V is TRDV1 and J is TRDJ2; 8 bases are shared with TRDD3. The CDR3 has 17 amino acids. V shed 2 bases, J shed 6 bases, and the junction held 11 bases outside the gene matches. CDR1 and CDR2 from the germline V gene are TSWWSYY and QGS. The CDR3 is CALGEVIAGDKAAQLFF. In DNA, the CDR3 is TGTGCTCTTGGGGAAGTTATAGCGGGGGATAAGGCAGCACAACTCTTCTTT.

As for this clone: This probably arose from a read error, given a far larger clone one base away. Other DNA variants within this sample encode the same CDR3. The gene calls are TRDV2 and TRDJ3, with 13 bases identical to TRDD3. The CDR3 length is 18 residues. The germline V gene has CDR1 GEAIGNYY and CDR2 EKD. The chain's CDR3 is CACDTGGYGSWDTRQMFF. The CDR3 nucleotides are TGTGCCTGTGATACTGGGGGATACGGCTCCTGGGATACCCGACAGATGTTTTTC.

This clone is medium-sized within its sample. The CDR3 DNA reads as TGTGCTTACCCCTACGGACTGGGGGATACTGCCGATAAACTCATCTTT. Its protein is CAYPYGLGDTADKLIF. The chain joins TRAV38-2/DV8 to TRDJ1; 12 bases agree with TRDD3. Since TCRdb gives no J gene, matching the DNA to germline was used here to assign it. The J segment lost 3 bases and the V segment lost 8 bases, leaving 11 bases of the junction unmatched. This CDR3 is 16 amino acids long. Germline V gives CDR1 TSESDYY, CDR2 QEAYKQQN.

This clone is medium-sized by share. J is TRDJ2 and V is TRDV2; the D is unclear. Germline V gene sequence: CDR1 GEAIGNYY, CDR2 EKD. The CDR3 is made up of 15 amino acids. V was clipped by 1 base and J by 0 bases, with 8 bases between them. CDR3 in amino acids: CACDTLSPLTAQLFF. For the CDR3, the DNA is TGTGCCTGTGACACGTTGAGCCCTTTGACAGCACAACTCTTCTTT.

This clone has just a few counts. A far larger clone differs by one base, so this is likely a read error. Written as DNA, the CDR3 is TGTGCCTGTGACGCCTGGGGGACAGCACAACTCTTCTTT. Protein: CACDAWGTAQLFF. The chain uses TRDV2 and TRDJ2; perhaps TRDD3 as D (6 bases). The CDR3 has 13 amino acids. With 3 bases removed from V and 4 bases from J, the gap between germline ends came to 8 bases. Germline assignment: CDR1 GEAIGNYY and CDR2 EKD.

As regards this clone: Being one base from a much bigger clone, this may be a read error. The V gene is TRDV1, the J gene TRDJ1; tentatively, D is TRDD3 (5 bases). V was trimmed by 4 bases and J by 3 bases, leaving 12 bases between them. CDR3 length: 14 residues. CDR1 is TSWWSYY and CDR2 is QGS in the germline V gene. CDR3 sequence (DNA): TGTGCTCTTGGGGCCCTTTGGATAGCCGATAAACTCATCTTT. It translates to CALGALWIADKLIF.

This clone is large (0.1 to 1%) in the sample. The CDR3 sequence is CACDTAGGYTSSWDTRQMFF. The CDR3 DNA reads as TGTGCCTGTGACACCGCTGGGGGATACACTAGCTCCTGGGACACCCGACAGATGTTTTTC. The chain has TRDV2 and TRDJ3; 11 bases map to TRDD3. J lost 0 bases, V lost 0 bases, and 6 bases had no gene match. CDR3 size: 20 residues. Germline assignment: CDR1 GEAIGNYY and CDR2 EKD.

This clone rates as large (0.1 to 1%). The V and J genes are TRDV3 and TRDJ1; a possible D gene is TRDD3 (6 bases). The CDR3 runs to 16 residues. Germline V gene lookup returns CDR1 TVYSNPD and CDR2 GDNSRS (reference sequence). Trimming removed 3 bases from V and 0 bases from J, with 20 bases in between. The CDR3 spells CALPFQGGLYTDKLIF. The DNA of the CDR3 is TGTGCCTTACCATTCCAAGGGGGACTCTACACCGATAAACTCATCTTT.